These 13 T cell receptor beta chains were all obtained from the same sample, sequenced in a study of OX40 agonist ivuxolimab in advanced cancers. Data came from immunoSEQ multiplex PCR; TCRdb stores just in-frame clones and leaves some out. The top ten clones hold approximately 0.6% of a sample with around 79,000 clones, roughly 85% of them seen once. Here the sequenced sample was CD4+ or CD8+ T cells sorted from blood, taken in a trial of the OX40 agonist ivuxolimab. These receptor sequences come from an adult with an advanced solid tumor such as melanoma, head and neck, liver or kidney cancer.

The chain carries TRBV18 and TRBJ1-6; D may be TRBD1 (5 bases). The V gene lost 2 bases and the J gene lost 10 bases, with 18 bases spanning the gap. Germline V lookup: CDR1 KGHSH, CDR2 LQKENI. The CDR3 has 16 amino acids. The CDR3 sequence is CASSPYRGGAFSPLHF. Written as DNA, the CDR3 is TGTGCCAGCTCACCATACCGGGGAGGGGCATTCTCACCCCTCCACTTT. The complete variable domain, with remaining parts taken from reference TRBV18 and TRBJ1-6, reads NAGVMQNPRHLVRRRGQEARLRCSPMKGHSHVYWYRQLPEEGLKFMVYLQKENIIDESGMPKERFSAEFPKEGPSILRIQQVVRGDSAAYFCASSPYRGGAFSPLHFGNGTRLTVT.

The rearrangement links TRBV7-6 to TRBJ2-5; 11 nucleotides line up with TRBD2. Trimming took 1 base from V and 9 from J; bases not matched to a gene: 10. Germline CDR1 is SGHVS and CDR2 is FNYEAQ. This CDR3 spans 16 amino acids. The CDR3 region has the DNA TGTGCCAGCAGCTTAGGGGGAGGGACTAGCGGAACAGCCCAGTACTTC. Residues: CASSLGGGTSGTAQYF.

The gene calls are TRBV9 and TRBJ1-2, with 10 bases fitting TRBD1. The CDR3 is 17 residues long. Per the germline V gene, CDR1 is SGDLS and CDR2 is YYNGEE. After removal of 4 bases from V and 3 bases from J, the junction contained 12 bases not matched to a gene. CDR3 sequence reads: CASSQPRQGAGDYGYTF. DNA of the CDR3: TGTGCCAGCAGCCAACCGAGACAGGGGGCGGGAGACTATGGCTACACCTTC.

This clone was found once. The V gene is TRBV19, the J gene TRBJ2-4; TRBD1 agrees at 8 bases. J gave up 7 bases and V 5 bases, and 13 bases lay outside the gene matches. Germline CDR1 is LNHDA and CDR2 is SQIVND (reference sequence). This CDR3 contains 16 residues. The DNA for the CDR3 is TGTGCCAGTAGTGATCCATCCGGGACAGGCTGGAACATTCAGTACTTC. It specifies CASSDPSGTGWNIQYF.

J is TRBJ2-2 and V is TRBV18; D possibly uses TRBD1 or TRBD2 (6 bases each). Germline CDR1 reads KGHSH; CDR2 reads LQKENI. The CDR3 length is 14 residues. Deletions cut 3 bases from V and 6 bases from J, with 11 bases between. CDR3 in DNA: TGTGCCAGCTCACCGGAGGGGGTTTCCGGGGAGCTGTTTTTT. Its protein product is CASSPEGVSGELFF.

This chain joins TRBV5-6 and TRBJ1-1, with D tentatively TRBD1 (5 bases). With 4 bases removed from V and 6 bases from J, the gap between germline ends came to 16 bases. The CDR3 has 14 amino acids. Per germline, CDR1 SGHDT and CDR2 YYEEEE. The CDR3 DNA reads TGTGCCAGCAGCACTTCTCAGGGTTCGTCTGAAGCTTTCTTT. This sequence encodes CASSTSQGSSEAFF. Based on the CDR3 plus reference TRBV5-6 and TRBJ1-1, the full variable domain is DAGVTQSPTHLIKTRGQQVTLRCSPKSGHDTVSWYQQALGQGPQFIFQYYEEEERQRGNFPDRFSGHQFPNYSSELNVNALLLGDSALYLCASSTSQGSSEAFFGQGTRLTVV.

A single count supports this clone. The rearrangement links TRBV5-1 to TRBJ2-3, with 8 bases identical to TRBD1. V dropped 3 bases and J dropped 4; count of bases not matched to a gene: 4. This CDR3 is 14 amino acids long. Germline CDR1 and CDR2: SGHRS and YFSETQ. For the CDR3, the DNA is TGCGCCAGCAGCTCCGACAGGGGAGCAGATACGCAGTATTTT. Its protein product is CASSSDRGADTQYF.

J is TRBJ2-3 and V is TRBV19; D is unresolved. Germline V lookup: CDR1 LNHDA, CDR2 SQIVND (reference sequence). There are 11 residues in the CDR3. Trimming left V 10 bases short and J 4 bases short, with 9 bases between. The CDR3 bases are TGTGCCACGGGCCGGGCAGATACGCAGTATTTT. As protein: CATGRADTQYF.

The chain couples TRBV5-1 to TRBJ1-5, with no clear D. This CDR3 spans 14 amino acids. V dropped 4 bases and J dropped 1 base, with 9 bases sitting between them. From germline, CDR1 is SGHRS and CDR2 YFSETQ. CDR3 sequence reads: CASSVGASNQPQHF. The CDR3 DNA reads as TGCGCCAGCAGCGTGGGTGCAAGCAATCAGCCCCAGCATTTT. The full variable domain, its missing parts supplied by reference TRBV5-1 and TRBJ1-5, is KAGVTQTPRYLIKTRGQQVTLSCSPISGHRSVSWYQQTPGQGLQFLFEYFSETQRNKGNFPGRFSGRQFSNSRSEMNVSTLELGDSALYLCASSVGASNQPQHFGDGTRLSIL.

This clone has a single count. V usage is TRBV7-2 and J usage is TRBJ2-5; either TRBD1 or TRBD2 may supply D (5 bases each). Germline-derived CDR1 and CDR2 are SGHTA and FQGNSA. Trimming pared 1 base from V and 4 bases from J, leaving 10 bases between. The CDR3 extends over 14 amino acids. The CDR3 coding sequence is TGTGCCAGCAGCTTAGGGGGCCGGGGAGAGACCCAGTACTTC. It codes for CASSLGGRGETQYF. The full variable domain, in which reference TRBV7-2 and TRBJ2-5 provide the parts outside the CDR3, is GAGVSQSPSNKVTEKGKDVELRCDPISGHTALYWYRQSLGQGLEFLIYFQGNSAPDKSGLPSDRFSAERTGGSVSTLTIQRTQQEDSAVYLCASSLGGRGETQYFGPGTRLLVL.

V and J are TRBV29-1 and TRBJ2-1; D perhaps matches TRBD2 (5 bases). This CDR3 region has 12 residues. Trimming removed 6 bases from V and 10 bases from J, with 16 bases in between. Per germline, CDR1 SQVTM and CDR2 ANQGSEA. DNA for the CDR3: TGCAGCGTCCTCTCCCTGGCTAGCGAGCAGTTCTTC. Translating gives CSVLSLASEQFF.

In its sample, this clone was seen once. The chain links TRBV5-1 to TRBJ2-1, with TRBD1 as a possible D gene (5 bases). The germline V gene has CDR1 SGHRS and CDR2 YFSETQ. V lost 7 bases and J 5 bases, leaving 10 bases between the germline ends. The CDR3 covers 12 residues. CDR3 region: CASLAGNNEQFF. CDR3 DNA: TGCGCCAGCCTGGCAGGGAACAATGAGCAGTTCTTC.

This rearrangement joins TRBV10-3 to TRBJ1-2; D is undetermined. Trimming shortened V by 10 bases and J by 3 bases, and 15 bases separated the two germline ends. The germline V gene encodes CDR1 ENHRY and CDR2 SYGVKD. The CDR3 has 13 amino acids. The DNA for the CDR3 is TGTGCCAAGTCGCCTAACGGAGACTATGGCTACACCTTC. Translation gives CAKSPNGDYGYTF.